The 27 T cell receptor beta chains presented below share a single source sample, sequenced in a study of cytomegalovirus exposure and HLA in healthy donors. The PCR made use of 60 Vbeta and 13 Jbeta primers. Only in-frame clones appear in the TCRdb table, and some are missing; sequencing was by immunoSEQ multiplex PCR. The sample holds 100,000 to 150,000 clones, around 80% seen once. The sample comprised PBMCs. All receptors come from a man aged 25-45 years in good health and CMV-seronegative.

This clone was found a few times. The chain combines TRBV10-1 with TRBJ1-4, with 10 bases identical to TRBD1. CDR1 is WNHNN and CDR2 is SYGVQD in the germline V gene (reference sequence). Unmatched junction bases numbered 9, after V lost 3 bases and J lost 8 bases. CDR3 length: 16 amino acids. The CDR3 loop is CASSDGRDRGAEKLFF. CDR3 in DNA: TGCGCCAGCAGTGATGGAAGGGACAGGGGAGCGGAAAAACTGTTTTTT.

A word on this clone: This same CDR3 is encoded by further DNA sequences in the sample. The chain uses TRBV6-5 and TRBJ2-5; 7 nucleotides agree with TRBD1. Looked up from germline, CDR1 is MNHEY and CDR2 is SVGAGI. The CDR3 length is 14 residues. J lost 4 bases, V lost 3 bases, and 5 bases had no gene match. CDR3: CASSYNRGPETQYF. DNA of the CDR3: TGTGCCAGCAGTTATAACAGGGGCCCAGAGACCCAGTACTTC.

V is TRBV4-1 and J is TRBJ2-1; D not resolved. Germline CDR1 is MGHRA and CDR2 is YSYEKL. The CDR3 runs 14 residues. Trimming removed 1 base at V and 4 bases at J, with 8 bases between. The CDR3, as DNA: TGCGCCAGCAGCCAAGGGCCGGGTTACAATGAGCAGTTCTTC. The encoded protein is CASSQGPGYNEQFF.

The table lists this clone with a few counts. The CDR3 bases are TGCGCCAGCAGCTTAGACAGGGCCTCCTACGAGCAGTACTTC. This sequence encodes CASSLDRASYEQYF. The J gene is TRBJ2-7, the V gene TRBV5-1, with 7 positions matching TRBD1. V trimming: 2 bases; J trimming: 0 bases; junction bases outside the gene matches: 2. This CDR3 is 14 amino acids long. The germline CDR1 and CDR2 sequences are SGHRS and YFSETQ.

The V gene is TRBV5-8, the J gene TRBJ1-2, with D uncertain. CDR3 length: 16 amino acids. V was shortened by 4 bases and J by 1 base, with 17 bases between the two germline ends. Germline loops: CDR1 SGHTS, CDR2 YDEGEE. In nucleotides, the CDR3 is TGTGCCAGCAGCCCCTGGTATAGCCAGAATAACTATGGCTACACCTTC. Amino acid sequence: CASSPWYSQNNYGYTF.

The chain uses TRBV28 and TRBJ2-3; 9 nucleotides match TRBD2. Germline V lookup: CDR1 MDHEN, CDR2 SYDVKM. CDR3 size: 16 residues. The trim removed 0 bases at V and 3 bases at J, leaving 4 bases unmatched. CDR3: CASSLWAGGPTDTQYF. CDR3 in DNA: TGTGCCAGCAGTTTATGGGCGGGGGGGCCTACAGATACGCAGTATTTT.

V and J are TRBV18 and TRBJ2-7; TRBD1 is a possible D gene (7 bases). Trimming pared 0 bases from V and 6 bases from J, leaving 21 bases between. There are 17 residues in the CDR3. The V gene's germline CDR1 is KGHSH and CDR2 LQKENI. DNA for the CDR3: TGTGCCAGCTCACCACCCAGGATAGGAGGGGGCTTCTTCGAGCAGTACTTC. Residues: CASSPPRIGGGFFEQYF.

The chain joins TRBV19 to TRBJ2-1; 8 positions agree with TRBD1. This CDR3 has 13 residues. Trimming at V came to 7 bases and at J to 8 bases, leaving 7 bases not matched to a gene. Germline-derived CDR1 and CDR2 are LNHDA and SQIVND (reference sequence). DNA for the CDR3: TGTGCCAGTATCACCGACAGGGGCGATGAGCAGTTCTTC. Amino acid sequence: CASITDRGDEQFF.

J is TRBJ1-4 and V is TRBV5-1; D is perhaps TRBD1 (6 bases). The germline V gene encodes CDR1 SGHRS and CDR2 YFSETQ. With 6 bases removed from V and 7 bases from J, the gap between germline ends came to 19 bases. The CDR3 totals 15 residues. This chain's CDR3 is CASKSLGGVGEKLFF. The DNA of the CDR3 is TGCGCCAGCAAATCGTTAGGGGGAGTAGGTGAAAAACTGTTTTTT. The full variable domain, with the rest looked up from reference TRBV5-1 and TRBJ1-4, is KAGVTQTPRYLIKTRGQQVTLSCSPISGHRSVSWYQQTPGQGLQFLFEYFSETQRNKGNFPGRFSGRQFSNSRSEMNVSTLELGDSALYLCASKSLGGVGEKLFFGSGTQLSVL.

V gene TRBV19 combines with J gene TRBJ1-1; TRBD1 might be the D (5 bases). Trimming removed 5 bases from V and 0 bases from J, with 13 bases in between. Germline loops: CDR1 LNHDA, CDR2 SQIVND (reference sequence). CDR3 length equals 15 residues. The CDR3 protein is CASSLIRELNTEAFF. The CDR3 DNA is TGTGCCAGTAGTCTGATCAGGGAACTGAACACTGAAGCTTTCTTT.

V is TRBV29-1 and J is TRBJ2-7, with 7 bases lining up with TRBD2. The CDR3 consists of 13 residues. Looked up from germline, CDR1 is SQVTM and CDR2 is ANQGSEA. Trimming cost V 7 bases and J 6 bases; bases outside gene matches: 12. Here the CDR3 reads CSASIRTSGEQYF. DNA for the CDR3: TGCAGCGCCTCCATCCGGACTAGTGGCGAGCAGTACTTC.

A few counts support this clone. V and J are TRBV28 and TRBJ2-7; a possible D gene is TRBD2 (6 bases). Germline lookup yields CDR1 MDHEN and CDR2 SYDVKM. The CDR3 consists of 14 residues. Trimming stripped 5 bases from V and 4 bases from J, with 15 bases between. CDR3 coding DNA: TGTGCCAGCAGTCCAAGGACTAAGACTTACGAGCAGTACTTC. Its translation: CASSPRTKTYEQYF.

The chain uses TRBV9 and TRBJ2-2, with TRBD2 identical over 7 bases. The CDR3 length is 16 residues. The J segment lost 5 bases and the V segment lost 1 base, leaving 8 bases of the junction unmatched. CDR1 is SGDLS, CDR2 YYNGEE, per germline. CDR3 sequence reads: CASSVLAGRETGELFF. The CDR3 bases are TGTGCCAGCAGCGTACTTGCAGGGAGGGAAACCGGGGAGCTGTTTTTT.

The rearrangement uses TRBV2 and TRBJ1-6, with 7 bases aligning to TRBD1. CDR3 length: 15 amino acids. The V gene end was trimmed by 4 bases and the J gene end by 10 bases; junction bases not matched to a gene: 10. Germline lookup yields CDR1 SNHLY and CDR2 FYNNEI. The DNA for the CDR3 is TGTGCCAGCAGTGTAGACAGGGCCGGGGTATCACCCCTCCACTTT. Its translation: CASSVDRAGVSPLHF.

The genes are TRBV7-8 and TRBJ1-4; no clear D gene. The CDR3 is 15 residues long. The V gene's germline CDR1 is SGHVS and CDR2 FQNEAQ. The ends were cut back, 3 bases at V and 0 bases at J, with 8 bases in the middle. CDR3 amino acids: CASSFVSATNEKLFF. The DNA for the CDR3 is TGTGCCAGCAGCTTCGTCAGTGCAACTAATGAAAAACTGTTTTTT.

J is TRBJ2-1 and V is TRBV28; TRBD2 matches at 15 bases. In germline, CDR1 is MDHEN, CDR2 SYDVKM. CDR3 length equals 17 residues. V was pared by 4 bases and J by 8 bases, with 9 bases of the junction left unmatched. In nucleotides, the CDR3 is TGTGCCAGCAGTTCTCTGCGGACTAGCGGGGGGGCCTATGAGCAGTTCTTC. Amino acid sequence: CASSSLRTSGGAYEQFF.

This chain links TRBV15 with TRBJ2-3, with D unclear. This CDR3 has 16 amino acids. The V gene's germline CDR1 is LNHNV and CDR2 YYDKDF (reference sequence). The V end was cut by 1 base, the J end by 1 base, with 12 bases between. CDR3 DNA: TGTGCCACCAGCAGAGGTATTAGCACGGGCACAGATACGCAGTATTTT. Residues: CATSRGISTGTDTQYF.

The chain carries TRBV9 and TRBJ1-1; D is unresolved. The germline V and J ends were trimmed by 2 bases and 1 base, with 6 bases remaining between them. Germline V gene data show CDR1 as SGDLS and CDR2 as YYNGEE. CDR3 length equals 13 residues. The CDR3 is CASSVQQNTEAFF. In DNA form, the CDR3 reads TGTGCCAGCAGCGTCCAACAGAACACTGAAGCTTTCTTT.

V usage is TRBV4-1 and J usage is TRBJ2-3, with 10 bases identical to TRBD2. V lost 2 bases, J lost 4 bases, and 3 bases stayed unmatched. This CDR3 comprises 15 residues. Germline V gene data show CDR1 as MGHRA and CDR2 as YSYEKL. CDR3 in amino acids: CASSQPAGGADTQYF. The CDR3 DNA reads TGCGCCAGCAGCCAACCAGCGGGAGGGGCAGATACGCAGTATTTT.

This sequence joins TRBV4-3 and TRBJ2-3; 7 bases are a match to TRBD1. The length of the CDR3 is 15 residues. The V gene's germline CDR1 is LGHNA and CDR2 YSLEER. The V and J ends lost 0 bases and 3 bases, in that order; junction bases with no gene match: 3. CDR3 sequence (DNA): TGCGCCAGCAGCCAAGAACAGGGGTGGACAGATACGCAGTATTTT. It encodes CASSQEQGWTDTQYF.

The CDR3 loop is CGYGGPNEQYF. CDR3 nucleotides: TGCGGATACGGGGGGCCAAACGAGCAGTACTTC. The chain carries TRBV20-1 and TRBJ2-7, with D tentatively TRBD2 (7 bases). The CDR3 consists of 11 residues. Germline V gene sequence: CDR1 DFQATT, CDR2 SNEGSKA (reference sequence).

The CDR3 spells CASSLQGTGQPQHF. CDR3 coding DNA: TGTGCCAGCAGCTTACAGGGGACGGGACAGCCCCAGCATTTT. The V gene is TRBV13, the J gene TRBJ1-5; possible D gene TRBD1, 6 bases. Trimming cost V 2 bases and J 7 bases, with 12 bases left between them. CDR1 is PRHDT and CDR2 is FYEKMQ in the germline V gene (reference sequence). The CDR3 spans 14 residues.

This clone was observed a handful of times. The chain carries TRBV5-1 and TRBJ1-3; D unclear. Trimming shortened V by 3 bases and J by 2 bases, and 12 bases separated the two germline ends. Looked up from germline, CDR1 is SGHRS and CDR2 is YFSETQ. This CDR3 comprises 15 residues. In nucleotides, the CDR3 is TGCGCCAGCAGCTCCGCCGCGGGCCCTGGAAACACCATATATTTT. Translating it yields CASSSAAGPGNTIYF.

This clone was observed a single time. The chain is built from TRBV20-1 and TRBJ1-3; no clear D gene. The CDR3 is 11 residues long. Per germline, CDR1 DFQATT and CDR2 SNEGSKA (reference sequence). Trimming shortened V by 5 bases and J by 4 bases, and 6 bases separated the two germline ends. CDR3 in amino acids: CSADQGNTIYF. The CDR3 DNA reads as TGCAGTGCTGATCAGGGAAACACCATATATTTT.

The V gene is TRBV10-3, the J gene TRBJ1-1; D perhaps matches TRBD1 (6 bases). The V and J ends lost 6 bases and 0 bases respectively, with 8 bases between them. This CDR3 has 13 residues. The germline CDR1 and CDR2 sequences are ENHRY and SYGVKD. DNA for the CDR3: TGTGCCATCAGAAACAGGGTGAACACTGAAGCTTTCTTT. It codes for CAIRNRVNTEAFF.

The CDR3 protein is CASSDLRGSYNEQFF. Written as DNA, the CDR3 is TGCGCCAGCAGTGATTTGCGGGGGTCCTACAATGAGCAGTTCTTC. The chain links TRBV10-1 to TRBJ2-1, with 7 bases aligning to TRBD2. Germline V gives CDR1 WNHNN, CDR2 SYGVQD (reference sequence). The CDR3 consists of 15 residues. V was clipped by 3 bases and J by 1 base; unmatched bases: 3.

V gene TRBV4-2 combines with J gene TRBJ1-2; weak D call: TRBD1 (5 bases). CDR3 size: 14 residues. V gave up 2 bases and J gave up 7 bases, with 14 bases separating them. Germline-derived CDR1 and CDR2 are LGHNA and YNFKEQ. CDR3 protein: CASSQPVQGIGYTF. CDR3 DNA sequence: TGTGCCAGCAGCCAACCCGTCCAGGGCATTGGCTACACCTTC.